Sequencing of this T cell receptor beta chain was carried out in a study of T cell responses to AZD1222 COVID-19 vaccine. Study context: Analysis merged second doses at about 4 or about 12 weeks.

The CDR3 extends over 14 amino acids. Per the germline V gene, CDR1 is LGHDT and CDR2 is YNNKEL (reference sequence). V was pared by 4 bases and J by 4 bases, with 11 bases between. Libraries were prepared by immunoSEQ multiplex PCR; TCRdb keeps only in-frame clonotypes and omits some of them. Among about 120,000 clones listed, under 95% were seen once. This receptor was identified in an adult in good health. This chain uses TRBV3-1 (or the pseudogene TRBV3-2) with TRBJ1-3; D is possibly TRBD1 (5 bases). Sequencing was performed on peripheral blood, taken on day 0 of AZD1222 vaccination. The CDR3 nucleotides read TGTGCCAGCAGCCCAACGAAGGGGGGAAACACCATATATTTT. Translated, it gives CASSPTKGGNTIYF.